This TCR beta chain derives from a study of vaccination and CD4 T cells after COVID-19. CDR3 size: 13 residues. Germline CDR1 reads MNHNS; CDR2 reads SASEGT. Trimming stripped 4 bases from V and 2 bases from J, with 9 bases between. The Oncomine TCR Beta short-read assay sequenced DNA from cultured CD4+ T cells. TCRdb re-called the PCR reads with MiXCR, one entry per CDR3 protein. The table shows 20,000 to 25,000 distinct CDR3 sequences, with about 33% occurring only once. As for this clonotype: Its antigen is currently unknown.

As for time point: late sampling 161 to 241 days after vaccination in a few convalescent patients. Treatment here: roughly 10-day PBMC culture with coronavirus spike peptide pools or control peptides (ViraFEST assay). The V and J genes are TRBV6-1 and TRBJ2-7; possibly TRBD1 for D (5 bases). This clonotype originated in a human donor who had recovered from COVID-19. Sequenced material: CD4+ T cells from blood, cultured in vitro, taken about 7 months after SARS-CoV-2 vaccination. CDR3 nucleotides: TGTGCCAGCAGTGGGACAAAAGCCTACGAGCAGTACTTC. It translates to CASSGTKAYEQYF.